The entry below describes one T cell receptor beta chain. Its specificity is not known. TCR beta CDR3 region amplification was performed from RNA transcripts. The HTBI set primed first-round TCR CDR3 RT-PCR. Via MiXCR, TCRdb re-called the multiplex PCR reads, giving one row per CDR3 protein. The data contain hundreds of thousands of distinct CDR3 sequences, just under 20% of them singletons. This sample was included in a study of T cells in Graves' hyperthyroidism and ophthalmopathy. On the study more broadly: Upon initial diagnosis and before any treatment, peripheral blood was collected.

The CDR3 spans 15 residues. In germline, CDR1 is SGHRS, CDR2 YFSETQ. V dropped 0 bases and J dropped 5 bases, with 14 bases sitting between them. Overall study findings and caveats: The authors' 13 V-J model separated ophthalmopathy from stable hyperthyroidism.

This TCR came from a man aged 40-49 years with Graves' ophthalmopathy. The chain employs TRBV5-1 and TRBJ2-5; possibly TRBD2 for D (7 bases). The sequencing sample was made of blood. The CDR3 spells CASSLEGGGSETQYF. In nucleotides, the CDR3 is TGCGCCAGCAGCTTGGAAGGGGGGGGGTCGGAGACCCAGTACTTC.